This TCR beta chain comes out of a study of cytomegalovirus exposure and HLA in healthy donors. Findings of the study overall: TCR beta V segments were, for the most part, productive about 87% or about 30% of the time in an earlier analysis. Versus the approximately 700-donor mean, an Asian-associated ancestry cluster reportedly showed fewer N-insertions in a later analysis.

With 60 Vbeta and 13 Jbeta primers, the PCR was carried out. Libraries were prepared by immunoSEQ multiplex PCR; TCRdb keeps only in-frame clonotypes and omits some of them. Among approximately 150,000 clones listed, 81% were seen once. V lost 4 bases, J lost 3 bases, and 1 base stayed unmatched. CDR3 length: 14 residues. The V gene's germline CDR1 is MNHEY and CDR2 SVGAGI. Details on this clone: Its specificity is unknown.

The receptor's source is a man between 45 and 60 years old in good health and CMV-seropositive. Source material: PBMCs. This rearrangement joins TRBV6-5 to TRBJ2-7; 12 bases are shared with TRBD2. DNA for the CDR3: TGTGCCAGCAGTTTGGGACTAGCGGGCTACGAGCAGTACTTC. Translating gives CASSLGLAGYEQYF.